The rows below give T cell receptor beta chains drawn from one sample of a study of control samples from healthy donors and cancer patients. Generated by immunoSEQ multiplex PCR, the TCRdb table keeps only in-frame clones and is missing some. The table lists 110,000 or so clones, about 80% of them singletons. The sequenced sample was blood. The receptors here all came from a man between 18 and 35 years old in good health. The CDR3 runs from the conserved cysteine through the conserved F or W. Part of the rows lack a size; the others show once, few, many or a class for expanded clones.

size,V,CDR3
.,TRBV5-1,CASSAGRGQNEKLFF
.,TRBV9,CASSVGDGTEAFF
.,TRBV9,CASSAPWDRVQPHPSSGANVLTF
.,TRBV27,CASSFTGQVYYEQYF
.,TRBV6-5,CASGSDRYSGNTIYF
.,TRBV3-1/TRBV3-2,CASSSSGTFSYNEQFF
.,TRBV11-1,CASSLSLNTEAFF
.,TRBV7-9,CASSLAAGQGMGYTF
few,TRBV5-8,CASSQLTGWKETQYF
many,TRBV6-5,CASSYGQHNQPQHF
.,TRBV29-1,CSVGRDNEQFF
.,TRBV14,CASSQGLNQPQHF
.,TRBV7-6,CASSLARGDGQETQYF
.,TRBV5-6,CASSQLGRLAREKLFF
.,TRBV4-2,CASSQEVYRQDVEAFF
.,TRBV5-4,CASSLGTGINTEAFF
.,TRBV6-5,CASMGAVQETQYF